The clone carrying this T cell receptor beta chain was counted once. The target antigen is unknown. This specimen belongs to a study of T cell responses to AZD1222 COVID-19 vaccine. Regarding the study as a whole: Spike-specific TCR breadth rose after two AZD1222 doses, and depth rose as well. Of the AZD1222 recipients, only 5 to 7 were seropositive at baseline.

The CDR3 covers 19 residues. CDR1 and CDR2 from the germline V gene are SGHVS and FQNEAQ. Trimming at V came to 3 bases and at J to 0 bases, leaving 8 bases not matched to a gene. Libraries were prepared by immunoSEQ multiplex PCR; TCRdb keeps only in-frame clonotypes and omits some of them. The sample lists 150,000 or so clones, around nine tenths occurring once. Specimen: peripheral blood, collected on day 0 of AZD1222 vaccination. The TCR originated in an adult in good health. The gene calls are TRBV7-8 and TRBJ2-1; 13 positions agree with TRBD2. The CDR3 reads CASSFRLAGGSSSYNEQFF. CDR3 nucleotides: TGTGCCAGCAGCTTCCGACTAGCGGGGGGCTCCAGCTCCTACAATGAGCAGTTCTTC.